The clone carrying this TCR beta chain was seen more than once but under ten times. What it binds is not known. The sample is drawn from a study of T-cell memory formation after mild COVID-19. Study-wide background: The TCR clusters were mostly specific to one donor. The study's findings and limits: Day 15 to 85 contractors were CD4/CD8 balanced; later expanders leaned CD4+. CD4+ contracting clones lay mainly in CM and EM, CD8+ ones in EMRA. Detection of some responders pre-infection suggested pre-existing cross-reactive memory T cells participated.

The CDR3 contains 15 residues. CDR1 LGHDT and CDR2 YNNKEL come from the germline V gene (reference sequence). V shed 3 bases and J shed 2 bases, with 8 bases lying between them. MiXCR was run by TCRdb on the 5' RACE reads, yielding one entry per CDR3 protein. Altogether about 560,000 distinct CDR3 sequences are present, around 17% being singletons, with the ten largest covering 12%. The sequence derives from an adult woman who had mild COVID-19 (a few samples of this study predate the infection). Cell type and time point are not known. The J gene is TRBJ2-6, the V gene TRBV3-1; perhaps TRBD2 as D (5 bases). Sequenced: PBMCs or a T cell subset sorted from them (not recorded which). In nucleotides, the CDR3 is TGTGCCAGCAGCCAGCGGGCAGCTGGGGCCAACGTCCTGACTTTC. It codes for CASSQRAAGANVLTF.